This T cell receptor beta chain was retrieved from a study of T cells after yellow fever vaccination. This clonotype was detected many times. Its matching antigen is unknown. TCRdb itself ran the 5' RACE reads through MiXCR, one entry per CDR3 protein. The sample has about 340,000 distinct CDR3 sequences, around an eighth seen once. Study-level findings and limits: Most clones from primary vaccination were detected again post-booster (just over 95% CD4, around 90% CD8).

Sequences were derived from CD4+ T cells sorted from PBMCs, sampled 15 days after the yellow fever booster vaccination. This receptor was obtained from a man younger than 30 who received the YFV17D yellow fever vaccine.

The CDR3 coding sequence is TGTGCCAGCTCACCACCATATGTCACTGAAGCTTTCTTT. This sequence encodes CASSPPYVTEAFF. V is TRBV18 and J is TRBJ1-1, with no clear D. From germline, CDR1 is KGHSH and CDR2 LQKENI. The CDR3 extends over 13 amino acids. V shed 0 bases and J shed 4 bases, with 6 bases lying between them.